The text below deals with one T cell receptor (beta chain). Data came from immunoSEQ multiplex PCR; TCRdb stores just in-frame clones and leaves some out. The table lists tens of thousands of clones, roughly 91% of them singletons. The sample originates from a study of blood T cell repertoires in COVID-19. The V gene's germline CDR1 is LNHDA and CDR2 SQIVND (reference sequence). V lost 6 bases to trimming and J lost 9 bases, with 9 bases between them. The CDR3 length is 11 residues. This sequence originates from a man aged 50-59 years with active COVID-19. The chain combines TRBV19 with TRBJ1-5, with D possibly being TRBD1 (5 bases). The sequencing input was peripheral blood. The CDR3 bases are TGTGCCAGTAGGGCCACAGGGCCCCAGCATTTT. This gives the protein CASRATGPQHF.